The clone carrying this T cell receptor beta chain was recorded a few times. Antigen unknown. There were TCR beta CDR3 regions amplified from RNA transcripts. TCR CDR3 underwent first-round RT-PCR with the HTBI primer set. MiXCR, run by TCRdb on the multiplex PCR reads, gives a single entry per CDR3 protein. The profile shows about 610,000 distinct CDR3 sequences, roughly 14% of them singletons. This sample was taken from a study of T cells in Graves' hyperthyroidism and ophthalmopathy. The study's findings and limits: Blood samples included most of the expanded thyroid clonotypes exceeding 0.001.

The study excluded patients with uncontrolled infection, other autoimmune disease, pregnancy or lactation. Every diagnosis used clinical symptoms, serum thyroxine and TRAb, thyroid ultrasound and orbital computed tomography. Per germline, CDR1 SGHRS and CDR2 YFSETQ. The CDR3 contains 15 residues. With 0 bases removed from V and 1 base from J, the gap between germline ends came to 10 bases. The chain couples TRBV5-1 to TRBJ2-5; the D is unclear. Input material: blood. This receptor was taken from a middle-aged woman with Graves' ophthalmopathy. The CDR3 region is CASSLGQRFQETQYF. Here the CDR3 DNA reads TGCGCCAGCAGCTTGGGGCAGCGATTCCAAGAGACCCAGTACTTC.